The 17 T cell receptor beta chains presented below share a single source sample, sequenced in a study of control samples from healthy donors and cancer patients. Sequencing used immunoSEQ multiplex PCR; TCRdb keeps in-frame clones, though not all of them. In the table there are approximately 54,000 clones, roughly 90% of which are singletons. The sequencing sample was made of PBMCs. The receptors stem from a man over 45 with head and neck cancer.

The chain recombines TRBV4-1 with TRBJ2-1; 11 positions match TRBD2. Germline values: CDR1 MGHRA, CDR2 YSYEKL. The V gene end was trimmed by 8 bases and the J gene end by 6 bases; junction bases not matched to a gene: 6. This CDR3 has 14 residues. In nucleotides, the CDR3 is TGCGCCAGCTCCTTAGCGGGAGGGCCCAATGAGCAGTTCTTC. Translating gives CASSLAGGPNEQFF.

This chain joins TRBV6-5 and TRBJ2-1, with TRBD2 as a possible D gene (6 bases). Trimming left V 7 bases short and J 0 bases short, with 13 bases between. This CDR3 spans 15 amino acids. CDR1 is MNHEY, CDR2 SVGAGI, per germline. CDR3 amino acids: CASNPPGSSYNEQFF. The CDR3 region has the DNA TGTGCCAGCAACCCCCCCGGGAGCTCCTACAATGAGCAGTTCTTC.

This clone was recorded a few times. This rearrangement joins TRBV11-2 to TRBJ1-1; D remains ambiguous. The germline V and J ends were trimmed by 1 base and 1 base, with 7 bases remaining between them. Germline lookup yields CDR1 SGHAT and CDR2 FQNNGV. The CDR3 is 14 amino acids. The CDR3 region is CASSLGYRNTEAFF. In DNA form, the CDR3 reads TGTGCCAGCAGCTTAGGGTATAGGAACACTGAAGCTTTCTTT.

There are a few counts of this clone. CDR3 protein: CASSPKGGFYGYTF. The CDR3, as DNA: TGTGCCAGCAGTCCCAAGGGGGGCTTCTATGGCTACACCTTC. The genes are TRBV6-2 or TRBV6-3 and TRBJ1-2, with D maybe TRBD1 (6 bases). Germline CDR1 MNHEY, CDR2 SVGEGT. Trimming shortened V by 5 bases and J by 4 bases, and 14 bases separated the two germline ends. CDR3 size: 14 residues.

The chain is built from TRBV6-1 and TRBJ1-3; no clear D. Germline V gene lookup returns CDR1 MNHNS and CDR2 SASEGT. This CDR3 spans 14 amino acids. Between the trimmed V and J ends, which lost 3 bases and 0 bases, there was a span of 6 bases. The CDR3 protein is CASSEGFSGNTIYF. In DNA, the CDR3 is TGTGCCAGCAGTGAGGGGTTCTCTGGAAACACCATATATTTT.

The V call is TRBV7-5, the J call TRBJ2-7; the D call of TRBD2 is as the table states it, not checked on the DNA. TRBV7-5 corresponds to a pseudogene. This CDR3 spans 18 amino acids. The CDR3 region is CVRSQELAGKALFGEQYF. The CDR3 DNA reads as TGTGTCAGAAGCCAGGAGCTAGCGGGGAAAGCCTTATTCGGTGAGCAGTACTTC.

This clone was counted only a few times. V and J are TRBV10-3 and TRBJ2-7; D unresolved. CDR3 length equals 13 residues. Deletions cut 6 bases from V and 6 bases from J, with 15 bases between. Germline loops: CDR1 ENHRY, CDR2 SYGVKD. DNA of the CDR3: TGTGCCATCAGGACGGTAGGGTGGCCCGAGCAGTACTTC. Its translation is CAIRTVGWPEQYF.

This clone was recorded only once. The chain has TRBV5-4 and TRBJ2-7, with 7 nucleotides matching TRBD1. The germline V gene encodes CDR1 SGHNT and CDR2 YYREEE (reference sequence). J gave up 2 bases and V 4 bases, and 15 bases lay outside the gene matches. The length of the CDR3 is 17 residues. The CDR3, as DNA: TGTGCCAGCAGCCAAGAGGTCGGGTGGCAGGGGGCCTACGAGCAGTACTTC. Translated: CASSQEVGWQGAYEQYF.

This clone was detected once. This chain links TRBV28 with TRBJ2-7, with D perhaps matching TRBD1 (7 bases). Trimming removed 8 bases at V and 0 bases at J, with 14 bases between. This CDR3 contains 14 residues. Germline values: CDR1 MDHEN, CDR2 SYDVKM. CDR3 loop: CASLQGRPSYEQYF. DNA of the CDR3: TGTGCCAGCCTACAGGGGAGGCCCTCCTACGAGCAGTACTTC.

This clone occurred once. The chain couples TRBV10-3 to TRBJ2-5, with TRBD2 matching 9 bases. Germline lookup yields CDR1 ENHRY and CDR2 SYGVKD. J was trimmed by 5 bases and V by 3 bases; bases with no gene match: 13. The CDR3 covers 17 residues. CDR3 sequence: CAISDRLAEPLGETQYF. The DNA for the CDR3 is TGTGCCATCAGTGACCGACTAGCGGAACCTCTGGGGGAGACCCAGTACTTC.

The V gene is TRBV5-1, the J gene TRBJ2-2; the match to TRBD1 covers 9 bases. Per the germline V gene, CDR1 is SGHRS and CDR2 is YFSETQ. Germline trimming cut 5 bases from V and 1 base from J; bases unmatched to any gene: 6. The CDR3 covers 16 residues. As DNA, the CDR3 is TGCGCCAGCAGTTTAACAGGGGGCCAGAACACCGGGGAGCTGTTTTTT. As protein: CASSLTGGQNTGELFF.

The chain couples TRBV28 to TRBJ2-2, with 9 bases matching TRBD2. Germline-derived CDR1 and CDR2 are MDHEN and SYDVKM. V lost 8 bases to trimming and J lost 5 bases; unmatched junction nucleotides: 12. The CDR3 consists of 16 residues. The CDR3 loop is CASSAAGGPLTGELFF. The CDR3 nucleotides read TGTGCCAGCTCGGCAGCGGGGGGCCCGTTAACCGGGGAGCTGTTTTTT.

The V gene is TRBV9, the J gene TRBJ1-3; possibly TRBD1 for D (5 bases). V lost 4 bases to trimming and J lost 1 base, with 18 bases between them. This CDR3 contains 17 residues. The germline V gene encodes CDR1 SGDLS and CDR2 YYNGEE. The CDR3 bases are TGTGCCAGCAGCCTATCCGGGACTCCCGTTTCTGGAAACACCATATATTTT. It codes for CASSLSGTPVSGNTIYF.

This chain links TRBV2 with TRBJ2-7; D remains unclear. V lost 6 bases, J lost 6 bases, and 9 bases lay in between. Germline V lookup: CDR1 SNHLY, CDR2 FYNNEI. There are 11 residues in the CDR3. In DNA form, the CDR3 reads TGTGCCAGCAGCCAGACCCGCGAGCAGTACTTC. Translation: CASSQTREQYF.

The chain employs TRBV6-6 and TRBJ2-7; 8 nucleotides line up with TRBD1. The CDR3 has 15 residues. V dropped 5 bases and J dropped 6; count of bases not matched to a gene: 12. The germline gives CDR1 MNHNY, CDR2 SVGAGI (reference sequence). CDR3 nucleotides: TGTGCCAGCAGTCGACCCCCGGACAGGGATGGCGAGCAGTACTTC. Translated, it gives CASSRPPDRDGEQYF.

J is TRBJ2-7 and V is TRBV5-1; D is possibly TRBD2 (6 bases). Germline V CDR1 and CDR2: SGHRS, YFSETQ. V shed 3 bases and J shed 2 bases, with 15 bases lying between them. This CDR3 comprises 15 residues. This chain's CDR3 is CASSSDPGVAYEQYF. The CDR3 DNA reads TGCGCCAGCAGCTCGGATCCGGGGGTGGCCTACGAGCAGTACTTC.

This chain uses TRBV28 with TRBJ1-2, with D unclear. The CDR3 spans 14 residues. Germline lookup yields CDR1 MDHEN and CDR2 SYDVKM. V dropped 4 bases and J dropped 2 bases, with 11 bases sitting between them. CDR3: CASSYHAENYGYTF. CDR3 bases: TGTGCCAGCAGTTATCATGCAGAGAACTATGGCTACACCTTC.